These 5 T cell receptor beta chains came from one sample sequenced in a study of T cell repertoires in cytomegalovirus infection. Each CDR3 protein gets one entry after TCRdb re-called the reads with MiXCR. Among 360,000 or so distinct CDR3 sequences, about a third were seen once, and the ten largest hold approximately 13%. These receptors have no identified antigens. The source was cultured PBMCs, collected from culture after CMV antigen stimulation. Source of these receptors: a human donor in good health (CMV status not recorded). Some clones in this sample may be carry-over from other donors' samples.

There are a few counts of this clonotype. CDR3: CASSLGTGEQFF. The CDR3 nucleotides are TGTGCCAGCAGCTTAGGGACAGGGGAGCAGTTCTTC. The rearrangement links TRBV7-2 to TRBJ2-1; TRBD1 matches at 8 bases. With V trimmed by 1 base and J by 10 bases, 0 bases remained unmatched. CDR3 size: 12 residues. Germline V gene lookup returns CDR1 SGHTA and CDR2 FQGNSA.

The V and J genes are TRBV29-1 and TRBJ1-1; TRBD1 agrees at 9 bases. Germline CDR1 SQVTM, CDR2 ANQGSEA. The CDR3 is made up of 13 amino acids. Losses at the gene ends were 5 bases for V and 6 bases for J; bases not matched to a gene: 7. CDR3 region: CSVHGQGRAEAFF. CDR3 sequence (DNA): TGCAGCGTTCATGGACAGGGGAGAGCTGAAGCTTTCTTT.

This chain joins TRBV2 and TRBJ1-3, with D unclear. CDR1 is SNHLY and CDR2 is FYNNEI in the germline V gene. This CDR3 contains 13 residues. V lost 2 bases to trimming and J lost 8 bases, with 10 bases between them. CDR3 loop: CASSELVVDTIYF. As DNA, the CDR3 is TGTGCCAGCAGTGAACTGGTCGTTGACACCATATATTTT.

The V and J genes are TRBV4-3 and TRBJ1-1; no clear D gene. Germline assignment: CDR1 LGHNA and CDR2 YSLEER. The V end was cut by 0 bases, the J end by 6 bases, with 14 bases between. This CDR3 has 15 amino acids. The CDR3, as DNA: TGCGCCAGCAGCCAAGATACGGGGAGCGTTTCTGAAGCTTTCTTT. Translation gives CASSQDTGSVSEAFF.

This clonotype was recorded many times. V is TRBV7-8 and J is TRBJ2-7; 14 positions match TRBD2. Trimming took 5 bases from V and 3 from J; bases not matched to a gene: 3. The CDR3 has 15 residues. From germline, CDR1 is SGHVS and CDR2 FQNEAQ. Here the CDR3 reads CASSRLAGGFYEQYV. DNA for the CDR3: TGTGCCAGCAGCAGACTAGCGGGAGGGTTCTACGAGCAGTACGTC.